This passage covers 28 T cell receptor beta chains from one sample sequenced in a study of T cells after yellow fever vaccination. Each CDR3 protein gets one entry after TCRdb re-called the 5' RACE reads with MiXCR. This table has some 670,000 distinct CDR3 sequences, roughly an eighth appearing once. The sample in question was PBMCs, obtained on the day of the yellow fever booster vaccination. All receptors come from a man aged 25 to 45 who received the YFV17D yellow fever vaccine.

The CDR3 DNA reads as TGTGCCAGCACCTCGTACGAGCAGTACTTC. Translation gives CASTSYEQYF. J is TRBJ2-7 and V is TRBV2; D unclear. CDR1 and CDR2 (germline): SNHLY, FYNNEI. The CDR3 consists of 10 residues. Trimming shortened V by 7 bases and J by 4 bases, and 5 bases separated the two germline ends. Full variable domain (rest looked up from reference TRBV2 and TRBJ2-7): EPEVTQTPSHQVTQMGQEVILRCVPISNHLYFYWYRQILGQKVEFLVSFYNNEISEKSEIFDDQFSVERPDGSNFTLKIRSTKLEDSAMYFCASTSYEQYFGPGTRLTVT.

This clonotype has more than one count but fewer than ten. The chain recombines TRBV28 with TRBJ2-1; D perhaps matches TRBD2 (6 bases). The V end was cut by 2 bases, the J end by 4 bases, with 12 bases between. The CDR3 is 15 residues long. The germline V gene has CDR1 MDHEN and CDR2 SYDVKM. The CDR3 reads CASSLGGILYNEQFF. Written as DNA, the CDR3 is TGTGCCAGCAGTTTAGGGGGGATTCTTTACAATGAGCAGTTCTTC.

This clonotype was recorded once. This CDR3 reads CASSLREAGYGYTF. As DNA, the CDR3 is TGTGCCAGCAGCTTAAGGGAGGCAGGCTATGGCTACACCTTC. This rearrangement joins TRBV5-6 to TRBJ1-2, with unresolved D. In germline, CDR1 is SGHDT, CDR2 YYEEEE. The CDR3 loop spans 14 amino acids. V was pared by 2 bases and J by 4 bases, with 12 bases between. Drawing the rest from reference TRBV5-6 and TRBJ1-2, the complete variable domain is DAGVTQSPTHLIKTRGQQVTLRCSPKSGHDTVSWYQQALGQGPQFIFQYYEEEERQRGNFPDRFSGHQFPNYSSELNVNALLLGDSALYLCASSLREAGYGYTFGSGTRLTVV.

This clonotype was seen a few times. Relative to the germline gene, one junction end is altered; a read error may explain this. The chain has TRBV2 and TRBJ2-3; 8 positions match TRBD2. Germline values: CDR1 SNHLY, CDR2 FYNNEI. The CDR3 length is 15 residues. CDR3 sequence reads: CASSEARTSKDTQYF. DNA for the CDR3: TGTGCCAGCAGTGAAGCGCGGACTAGCAAAGATACGCAGTATTTT.

Only a few counts were recorded for this clonotype. V usage is TRBV15 and J usage is TRBJ2-2; 13 nucleotides align to TRBD2. Germline trimming cut 4 bases from V and 0 bases from J; bases unmatched to any gene: 23. Germline CDR1 reads LNHNV; CDR2 reads YYDKDF (reference sequence). This CDR3 contains 24 residues. The CDR3 bases are TGTGCCACCAGCACGGGACAGGGAATTCGGACTAGCGGGAGTGGGGCATCGAACACCGGGGAGCTGTTTTTT. It is translated as CATSTGQGIRTSGSGASNTGELFF.

This chain connects TRBV7-8 to TRBJ2-7; a possible D gene is TRBD2 (5 bases). The CDR3 is 15 residues long. Germline V CDR1 and CDR2: SGHVS, FQNEAQ. The V gene lost 5 bases and the J gene lost 2 bases, with 16 bases spanning the gap. Written as DNA, the CDR3 is TGTGCCAGCAGCGATCAGCGGATTGGGGCCTACGAGCAGTACTTC. Translating it yields CASSDQRIGAYEQYF.

This clonotype was seen a few times. V and J are TRBV7-2 and TRBJ1-4; D is uncertain. CDR1 and CDR2 from the germline V gene are SGHTA and FQGNSA. The CDR3 loop spans 15 amino acids. V was pared by 3 bases and J by 8 bases, with 16 bases between. In DNA form, the CDR3 reads TGTGCCAGCAGCTTGCATAAAGGGAGGAACGAAAAACTGTTTTTT. It codes for CASSLHKGRNEKLFF.

V gene TRBV7-2 combines with J gene TRBJ2-7; the D gene is possibly TRBD1 (5 bases). The CDR3 has 14 amino acids. Trimming left V 7 bases short and J 0 bases short, with 13 bases between. Germline loops: CDR1 SGHTA, CDR2 FQGNSA. CDR3: CASNTGLYSYEQYF. The CDR3 DNA follows: TGTGCCAGCAACACAGGCTTGTACTCCTACGAGCAGTACTTC.

The chain uses TRBV7-9 and TRBJ2-2; D is possibly TRBD1 (6 bases). This CDR3 is 14 amino acids long. V gave up 10 bases and J gave up 1 base, with 13 bases separating them. Looked up from germline, CDR1 is SEHNR and CDR2 is FQNEAQ (reference sequence). In nucleotides, the CDR3 is TGTGCCAACGTGAGGACAGAGAACACCGGGGAGCTGTTTTTT. Translation: CANVRTENTGELFF.

This clonotype was observed many times. The chain is built from TRBV12-3 or TRBV12-4 and TRBJ2-7; D ambiguous. The CDR3 is 12 amino acids. V lost 2 bases and J lost 4, with 6 bases in between. CDR3 amino acids: CASSLKIYEQYF. The CDR3 DNA reads TGTGCCAGCAGTTTAAAGATATACGAGCAGTACTTC.

The chain couples TRBV7-8 to TRBJ2-1; possibly TRBD1 for D (8 bases). Trimming pared 5 bases from V and 6 bases from J, leaving 17 bases between. The CDR3 totals 15 residues. Germline V gene data show CDR1 as SGHVS and CDR2 as FQNEAQ. In DNA, the CDR3 is TGTGCCAGCAGCAGACAGGGGAGGGCGGTCAATGAGCAGTTCTTC. Protein product: CASSRQGRAVNEQFF.

V and J are TRBV5-6 and TRBJ2-7; 12 positions agree with TRBD2. The CDR3 covers 16 residues. Germline V gene sequence: CDR1 SGHDT, CDR2 YYEEEE. The ends lost 6 bases at V and 6 bases at J; junction bases unmatched: 13. CDR3 amino acids: CASMRRLAGGRSEQYF. The CDR3 nucleotides are TGTGCCAGCATGCGACGGCTAGCGGGAGGGCGAAGCGAGCAGTACTTC.

This sequence joins TRBV20-1 and TRBJ1-1; D remains ambiguous. V shed 4 bases and J shed 5 bases, with 8 bases lying between them. Germline CDR1 DFQATT, CDR2 SNEGSKA (reference sequence). The CDR3 extends over 11 amino acids. Here the CDR3 reads CSAIIGTEAFF. For the CDR3, the DNA is TGCAGTGCTATTATAGGGACTGAAGCTTTCTTT.

The rearrangement links TRBV19 to TRBJ2-1; TRBD2 matches 8 bases. From germline, CDR1 is LNHDA and CDR2 SQIVND (reference sequence). With 9 bases clipped from V and 0 bases from J, the junction kept 4 bases outside the gene matches. The CDR3 runs to 14 residues. The CDR3 nucleotides are TGTGCCAGAAGGACTAGCAGCTCCTACAATGAGCAGTTCTTC. Residues: CARRTSSSYNEQFF.

V gene TRBV27 combines with J gene TRBJ1-1; D is possibly TRBD1 (5 bases). The CDR3 totals 15 residues. Trimming removed 2 bases from V and 4 bases from J, with 14 bases in between. Germline V gives CDR1 MNHEY, CDR2 SMNVEV (reference sequence). The CDR3 sequence: CASSLGAGSGTEAFF. The CDR3 DNA reads as TGTGCCAGCAGTTTAGGGGCAGGCTCGGGCACTGAAGCTTTCTTT.

A few counts support this clonotype. The chain employs TRBV20-1 and TRBJ2-1, with 9 bases fitting TRBD2. The germline V gene encodes CDR1 DFQATT and CDR2 SNEGSKA (reference sequence). The V and J ends lost 2 bases and 7 bases, in that order; junction bases with no gene match: 3. The CDR3 runs 13 residues. As DNA, the CDR3 is TGCAGTGCTAGACTAGCGGGATTGAATGAGCAGTTCTTC. Translation: CSARLAGLNEQFF.

The chain uses TRBV5-4 and TRBJ2-6, with D perhaps TRBD2 (6 bases). Germline lookup yields CDR1 SGHNT and CDR2 YYREEE (reference sequence). This CDR3 spans 15 amino acids. The V gene lost 6 bases and the J gene lost 4 bases, with 14 bases spanning the gap. CDR3 bases: TGTGCCAGCAACATGAGGAGGGTCGGGGCCAACGTCCTGACTTTC. Its translation is CASNMRRVGANVLTF.

This clonotype was seen repeatedly, ten times or more. The V call is TRBV10-2, the J call TRBJ1-1; no clear D gene. This CDR3 is built from 12 residues. Germline loops: CDR1 WSHSY, CDR2 SAAADI. Trimming removed 8 bases from V and 3 bases from J, with 10 bases in between. The CDR3 sequence is CASGDRYTEAFF. The DNA of the CDR3 is TGCGCCAGCGGAGACCGGTACACTGAAGCTTTCTTT.

This chain joins TRBV7-2 and TRBJ2-2, with a weak D call TRBD1 (6 bases). Germline CDR1 and CDR2: SGHTA and FQGNSA. The CDR3 spans 12 residues. Trimming shortened V by 5 bases and J by 7 bases, and 8 bases separated the two germline ends. The CDR3 DNA reads as TGTGCCAGCAGCACACAGGGCGGGGAGCTGTTTTTT. It codes for CASSTQGGELFF.

This clonotype was recorded many times. This chain uses TRBV20-1 with TRBJ2-4, with 14 bases aligning to TRBD2. CDR1 and CDR2 (germline): DFQATT, SNEGSKA (reference sequence). The CDR3 extends over 17 amino acids. J was trimmed by 5 bases and V by 3 bases; bases with no gene match: 9. The CDR3 is CSARATSGRAQENIQYF. CDR3 nucleotide sequence: TGCAGTGCTAGGGCGACTAGCGGGAGGGCGCAGGAAAACATTCAGTACTTC.

This clonotype has ten or more counts. This chain joins TRBV29-1 and TRBJ2-3; the match to TRBD2 covers 8 bases. The CDR3 runs to 18 residues. Germline assignment: CDR1 SQVTM and CDR2 ANQGSEA. J was trimmed by 0 bases and V by 4 bases; bases with no gene match: 15. The DNA of the CDR3 is TGCAGCGTTGGTAGTATAGCGGGAAAGGCCACTAGCACAGATACGCAGTATTTT. Amino acid sequence: CSVGSIAGKATSTDTQYF.

The chain combines TRBV12-3 or TRBV12-4 with TRBJ2-5, with 11 bases matching TRBD1. J gave up 5 bases and V 6 bases, and 8 bases lay outside the gene matches. This CDR3 has 15 amino acids. CDR3 sequence: CASSPWTGGTETQYF. CDR3 coding DNA: TGTGCCAGCAGCCCCTGGACAGGGGGCACGGAGACCCAGTACTTC.

This clonotype was counted only a few times. The chain uses TRBV10-3 and TRBJ1-5; D remains ambiguous. This CDR3 region has 12 residues. Germline-derived CDR1 and CDR2 are ENHRY and SYGVKD. V lost 6 bases to trimming and J lost 5 bases, with 8 bases between them. The CDR3 protein is CAISGGDQPQHF. In DNA, the CDR3 is TGTGCCATCAGCGGTGGGGATCAGCCCCAGCATTTT.

Many counts were recorded for this clonotype. The rearrangement uses TRBV6-8 and TRBJ2-5; D is unclear. The CDR3 totals 12 residues. V was clipped by 4 bases and J by 3 bases, with 6 bases between them. Germline lookup yields CDR1 MNHGY and CDR2 SAAAGT. The CDR3 nucleotides are TGTGCCAGCAGTTCACCTAAAGAGACCCAGTACTTC. Residues: CASSSPKETQYF.

This clonotype was counted only a few times. CDR3 sequence (DNA): TGTGCCAGCAGCTTAGAGCGGGAGAATGAGCAGTTCTTC. Protein product: CASSLERENEQFF. The chain uses TRBV7-3 and TRBJ2-1, with 8 bases that match TRBD2. CDR3 length: 13 amino acids. Germline V gene lookup returns CDR1 SGHTA and CDR2 FQGTGA. V was pared by 2 bases and J by 7 bases, with 1 base of the junction left unmatched.

The J gene is TRBJ2-5, the V gene TRBV7-9, with 11 positions matching TRBD2. Trimming cost V 6 bases and J 5 bases; bases outside gene matches: 8. This CDR3 comprises 15 residues. Per germline, CDR1 SEHNR and CDR2 FQNEAQ (reference sequence). The CDR3 DNA follows: TGTGCCAGCAGTTACCTAGCGGGAGGCAGGGAGACCCAGTACTTC. Its translation is CASSYLAGGRETQYF.

This chain links TRBV20-1 with TRBJ2-7; D is possibly TRBD1 or TRBD2 (5 bases each). The CDR3 extends over 14 amino acids. V dropped 0 bases and J dropped 4 bases, with 13 bases sitting between them. Germline loops: CDR1 DFQATT, CDR2 SNEGSKA (reference sequence). The CDR3 protein is CSARDPRWGYEQYF. CDR3 coding DNA: TGCAGTGCTAGAGATCCCAGGTGGGGGTACGAGCAGTACTTC.

This clonotype was seen only a few times. The chain uses TRBV5-1 and TRBJ1-1; the D is unclear. Germline-derived CDR1 and CDR2 are SGHRS and YFSETQ. V was clipped by 5 bases and J by 5 bases, with 16 bases between them. The CDR3 contains 14 residues. In DNA form, the CDR3 reads TGCGCCAGCAGGGCCCTCTTGATGATTACTGAAGCTTTCTTT. As protein: CASRALLMITEAFF.